The clone carrying this T cell receptor (beta chain) showed up many times. Antigen specificity is unknown. Germline V lookup: CDR1 MDHEN, CDR2 SYDVKM. The CDR3 is 14 residues long. Trimming left V 3 bases short and J 4 bases short, with 13 bases between. The data stem from a study of regulatory T cells in long-lasting Graves disease. Study details: The study counted Graves' disease as persistent given over 5 years of antithyroid drugs and positive TSH receptor antibodies.

Study observations and caveats: Shared public clonotypes totalled approximately 3,000 in persistent patients, compared with about 930 in new patients.

The time point here: persistent/refractory GD, antithyroid drugs over 5 years with positive TRAb. The TCR library was made from RNA extracted from PBMCs. Construction of TCR beta libraries relied on iRepertoire HTBI primers and on Arm-PCR targeting CDR3 regions. MiXCR, applied by TCRdb to the multiplex PCR reads, yields one record per CDR3 protein. The sample records about 460,000 distinct CDR3 sequences, approximately 23% being singletons. The chain joins TRBV28 to TRBJ2-7; no reliable D call. This sequence originates from a female donor with Graves disease. The sample here was peripheral blood mononuclear cells (PBMCs), taken when the disease was refractory, from a patient treated with antithyroid drugs. Here the CDR3 DNA reads TGTGCCAGCAGTTTCGGTCAGGAGTATTACGAGCAGTACTTC. Translating it yields CASSFGQEYYEQYF.